The rows below give T cell receptor beta chains drawn from one sample of a study of patients and donors after allogeneic stem cell transplantation. From the RT-PCR reads, TCRdb called clonotypes with MiXCR, one entry per CDR3 protein. The sample records around 240,000 distinct CDR3 sequences, over 12% being singletons. The sequencing sample was made of blood, either unsorted or a sorted T cell fraction (not recorded which). Receptors originate from a human donor who was either an allogeneic HSCT recipient or a stem cell or donor lymphocyte infusion donor (not recorded which). It is not recorded whose cells these are; they may come from a transplant donor. Both conserved end residues are part of each CDR3. Each record gives: J gene, V gene, D gene, clone size, CDR3 DNA, CDR3 protein. A D gene is named only where the DNA matches it firmly. Size is omitted from some rows. Given values are once, few, many or a class for expanded clones.

TRBJ2-4,TRBV20-1,-,-,TGCAGTGCTAGATGGTCGGGTAGCCAAGGAGGCAAAAACATTCAGTACTTC,CSARWSGSQGGKNIQYF
TRBJ1-2,TRBV12-3/TRBV12-4,TRBD1,-,TGTGCCAGCAGTCCTGGACAGGGTGATGGCTACACCTTC,CASSPGQGDGYTF
TRBJ1-5,TRBV2,-,-,TGTGCCAGCAGTGCAGATAGCAATCAGCCCCAGCATTTT,CASSADSNQPQHF
TRBJ2-5,TRBV4-2,TRBD2,few,TGTGCCAGCAGCCAAGGAAGCAGCGGGAGGGAGGAGGAGACCCAGTACTTC,CASSQGSSGREEETQYF
TRBJ1-3,TRBV6-1,-,-,TGTGCCAGCAGTGAAAACATCCCGGGAAACACCATATATTTT,CASSENIPGNTIYF
TRBJ2-1,TRBV18,TRBD1,many,TGTGCCAGCTCACCGGGACAGGGGAACAATGAGCAGTTCTTC,CASSPGQGNNEQFF
TRBJ2-3,TRBV4-2,-,few,TGTGCCAGCAGCCAAGATACGGGAATGCGAGATACGCAGTATTTT,CASSQDTGMRDTQYF
TRBJ2-1,TRBV11-2,TRBD2,many,TGTGCCAGCAGCTTAGTTTCTAGCGGGGGGCCGTTAAGCTCCTACAATGAGCAGTTCTTC,CASSLVSSGGPLSSYNEQFF
TRBJ1-5,TRBV3-1,-,-,TGTGCCAGCAGCCCGAGTGGGTCAGGTCAGCCCCAGCATTTT,CASSPSGSGQPQHF
TRBJ2-3,TRBV4-2,TRBD2,-,TGTGCCAGCAGCCATGGGACTAGCGGGACCTTCACAGATACGCAGTATTTT,CASSHGTSGTFTDTQYF
TRBJ1-5,TRBV27,-,few,TGTGCCAGCAGTTTTTTTGGGTCGTCGGCTCAGCCCCAGCATTTT,CASSFFGSSAQPQHF
TRBJ2-1,TRBV7-8,TRBD2,many,TGTGCCAGCAGCCGAGGACTAGCGGGGGGCTACAATGAGCAGTTCTTC,CASSRGLAGGYNEQFF
TRBJ1-1,TRBV5-5,-,-,TGTGCCAGCAGCCGACAGCCGGCGTACACTGAAGCTTTCTTT,CASSRQPAYTEAFF
TRBJ1-1,TRBV4-3,-,-,TGCGCCAGCAGCCAACCGGACAGAATGAACACTGAAGCTTTCTTT,CASSQPDRMNTEAFF
TRBJ2-3,TRBV5-1,TRBD2,many,TGCGCCAGCAGCCCGCCCGTAGTAGCGGGAACAGATACGCAGTATTTT,CASSPPVVAGTDTQYF
TRBJ1-6,TRBV7-2,-,few,TGTGCCAGCAGCTTACAAGCCCGGAGCTCCTATAATTCACCCCTCCACTTT,CASSLQARSSYNSPLHF
TRBJ2-7,TRBV20-1,TRBD2,-,TGCAGTGCTAGAGGGGGGACTAGCGGGAGTCGGGAGCAGTACTTC,CSARGGTSGSREQYF
TRBJ1-1,TRBV20-1,-,many,TGCAGTGCTAGAGATATTAGTGAAGCTTTCTTT,CSARDISEAFF
TRBJ1-2,TRBV29-1,-,-,TGCAGCGTTGAAGGAGGGACGGGCTACGGCTACACCTTC,CSVEGGTGYGYTF
TRBJ2-5,TRBV20-1,-,medium-sized,TGCAGTGCTAGATCTGTCGGGGAGACCCAGTACTTC,CSARSVGETQYF
TRBJ1-5,TRBV5-1,TRBD1,many,TGCGCCAGCAGCTTGGTTCCGGGACAGGATAGCAATCAGCCCCAGCATTTT,CASSLVPGQDSNQPQHF
TRBJ2-1,TRBV4-2,TRBD2,few,TGTGCCAGCAGCCAAGATCTGGCTAGCGGGGGGGCCAAGAATGAGCAGTTCTTC,CASSQDLASGGAKNEQFF